This T cell receptor (beta chain) was sequenced in a study of T cell responses to AZD1222 COVID-19 vaccine. Study-wide results and limits: There were repertoire samples only from the period after the peak T cell response. CD4 TCRs covered the whole spike, strongest at regions 160-218 and 743-854.

Sequencing used immunoSEQ multiplex PCR; TCRdb keeps in-frame clones, though not all of them. This table holds roughly 84,000 clones, about 90% found once. V lost 3 bases, J lost 10 bases, and 6 bases stayed unmatched. CDR1 is SQVTM, CDR2 ANQGSEA, per germline. The CDR3 contains 12 residues. Comments on this clone: As yet, its antigen is unknown.

This sequence joins TRBV29-1 and TRBJ1-2, with 9 bases fitting TRBD1. Material: peripheral blood, obtained on day 0 of AZD1222 vaccination. This TCR was recovered from an adult in good health. This CDR3 is CSVEAGTGFYTF. Written as DNA, the CDR3 is TGCAGCGTTGAGGCCGGGACAGGGTTCTACACCTTC.